One and the same sample provided the 16 T cell receptor beta chains below, sequenced in a study of cytomegalovirus exposure and HLA in healthy donors. With 60 Vbeta and 13 Jbeta primers, the PCR was carried out. TCRdb's table, derived via immunoSEQ multiplex PCR, lists solely in-frame clones and lacks some. The table has 150,000 to 200,000 clones, roughly 85% seen once. Sequencing was performed on PBMCs. Every receptor here comes from a woman in her twenties or thirties in good health and CMV-seronegative.

The chain has TRBV21-1 and TRBJ1-6; whether TRBD1, the table's D call, matches the DNA was not checked. TRBV21-1 is noted as a pseudogene. The CDR3 covers 13 residues. The CDR3 DNA reads TGTGCCAGCCCGCGACATCATAATTCACCCCTCCACTTT. This codes for CASPRHHNSPLHF.

V gene TRBV9 combines with J gene TRBJ2-1; 13 nucleotides match TRBD2. Germline CDR1 is SGDLS and CDR2 is YYNGEE. The ends lost 3 bases at V and 6 bases at J; junction bases unmatched: 6. The length of the CDR3 is 16 residues. CDR3 in amino acids: CASSAELAGGGNEQFF. CDR3 sequence (DNA): TGTGCCAGCAGCGCCGAACTAGCGGGAGGGGGCAATGAGCAGTTCTTC.

This chain links TRBV29-1 with TRBJ2-2; 9 positions match TRBD2. The CDR3 is 15 amino acids. Trimming removed 6 bases from V and 6 bases from J; junction bases left unmatched: 11. CDR1 is SQVTM, CDR2 ANQGSEA, per germline. CDR3 amino acids: CSVSALASGAGELFF. The CDR3, as DNA: TGCAGCGTATCGGCTCTTGCTAGCGGGGCCGGGGAGCTGTTTTTT.

This chain uses TRBV6-4 with TRBJ2-3, with D possibly TRBD2 on 5 matching bases. Germline V CDR1 and CDR2: MRHNA, SNTAGT. The CDR3 sequence is 17 residues long. V lost 3 bases and J 0 bases, leaving 16 bases between the germline ends. CDR3 sequence (DNA): TGTGCCAGCAGTGAGCGACCGGAGGACCCTAGCACAGATACGCAGTATTTT. Amino acid sequence: CASSERPEDPSTDTQYF.

The J gene is TRBJ2-7, the V gene TRBV29-1, with 13 nucleotides matching TRBD2. V shed 4 bases and J 5 bases; nucleotides not matched to a gene: 17. This CDR3 contains 18 residues. Germline CDR1 SQVTM, CDR2 ANQGSEA. CDR3 sequence: CSVAGFTSGREGRDEQYF. CDR3 nucleotides: TGCAGCGTTGCGGGCTTCACTAGCGGGAGGGAAGGGCGGGACGAGCAGTACTTC.

The chain has TRBV9 and TRBJ2-2, with 8 bases aligning to TRBD2. Germline CDR1 and CDR2: SGDLS and YYNGEE. V shed 0 bases, J shed 4 bases, and the junction held 8 bases outside the gene matches. This CDR3 is built from 17 residues. The CDR3 nucleotides are TGTGCCAGCAGCGTAGAAGCCGCGGGAGGTGTCACCGGGGAGCTGTTTTTT. It is translated as CASSVEAAGGVTGELFF.

The rearrangement uses TRBV19 and TRBJ1-2, with 8 bases fitting TRBD1. The CDR3 has 15 residues. CDR1 LNHDA and CDR2 SQIVND come from the germline V gene (reference sequence). With 4 bases clipped from V and 6 bases from J, the junction kept 10 bases outside the gene matches. In DNA form, the CDR3 reads TGTGCCAGTAGTACTTCCCAGGGGGCGCGGCATGGCTACACCTTC. This codes for CASSTSQGARHGYTF. The full variable domain, rest sourced from reference TRBV19 and TRBJ1-2, is DGGITQSPKYLFRKEGQNVTLSCEQNLNHDAMYWYRQDPGQGLRLIYYSQIVNDFQKGDIAEGYSVSREKKESFPLTVTSAQKNPTAFYLCASSTSQGARHGYTFGSGTRLTVV.

The chain recombines TRBV28 with TRBJ1-1, with D unclear. The V end was cut by 8 bases, the J end by 1 base, with 17 bases between. CDR1 and CDR2 from the germline V gene are MDHEN and SYDVKM. The length of the CDR3 is 15 residues. The CDR3 spells CASSPRVLWNTEAFF. CDR3 nucleotides: TGTGCCAGCTCTCCCCGTGTGCTATGGAACACTGAAGCTTTCTTT.

The rearrangement joins TRBV6-1 to TRBJ1-5; 11 positions agree with TRBD1. This CDR3 is 15 amino acids long. CDR1 and CDR2 (germline): MNHNS, SASEGT. Unmatched junction bases numbered 6, after V lost 4 bases and J lost 7 bases. The CDR3 protein is CASSGDRGTGQPQHF. The DNA of the CDR3 is TGTGCCAGCAGTGGGGACAGGGGGACGGGGCAGCCCCAGCATTTT.

The V gene is TRBV6-6, the J gene TRBJ2-7; D is ambiguous. The germline V gene has CDR1 MNHNY and CDR2 SVGAGI (reference sequence). Trimming removed 0 bases from V and 1 base from J, with 4 bases in between. The CDR3 contains 13 residues. The DNA of the CDR3 is TGTGCCAGCAGTTACTCGTCTTCCTACGAGCAGTACTTC. It codes for CASSYSSSYEQYF.

The rearrangement joins TRBV6-5 to TRBJ2-5, with 7 bases that match TRBD1. The CDR3 length is 14 residues. The germline gives CDR1 MNHEY, CDR2 SVGAGI. V was pared by 6 bases and J by 1 base, with 5 bases of the junction left unmatched. For the CDR3, the DNA is TGTGCCAGCAGACGGGACAGAATCCAAGAGACCCAGTACTTC. Translating it yields CASRRDRIQETQYF.

V gene TRBV27 combines with J gene TRBJ1-6; 7 nucleotides align to TRBD1. The CDR3 is made up of 16 amino acids. The V and J ends lost 1 base and 5 bases, in that order; junction bases with no gene match: 5. The germline V gene encodes CDR1 MNHEY and CDR2 SMNVEV (reference sequence). CDR3 bases: TGTGCCAGCAGTTTATTTGGGACAGCCAATAATTCACCCCTCCACTTT. This gives the protein CASSLFGTANNSPLHF.

The V call is TRBV19, the J call TRBJ1-2; D may be TRBD1 (5 bases). The CDR3 is 14 residues long. Germline V gene lookup returns CDR1 LNHDA and CDR2 SQIVND (reference sequence). Trimming pared 6 bases from V and 8 bases from J, leaving 19 bases between. The CDR3 nucleotides are TGTGCCAGTAGCCCGTCCACAGGAAGTGGCGGCTACACCTTC. Its protein is CASSPSTGSGGYTF.

The chain combines TRBV25-1 with TRBJ2-5, with 13 bases matching TRBD2. Germline CDR1 reads MGHDK; CDR2 reads SYGVNS. This CDR3 is built from 17 residues. With 2 bases clipped from V and 1 base from J, the junction kept 4 bases outside the gene matches. CDR3 region: CASSEGRTSGGQETQYF. In DNA, the CDR3 is TGTGCCAGCAGTGAAGGACGGACTAGCGGGGGCCAAGAGACCCAGTACTTC.

This clone is a singleton in its sample. This chain joins TRBV5-6 and TRBJ2-3, with 9 bases identical to TRBD2. This CDR3 has 17 amino acids. The J segment lost 6 bases and the V segment lost 2 bases, leaving 13 bases of the junction unmatched. CDR1 and CDR2 from the germline V gene are SGHDT and YYEEEE. The CDR3 sequence is CASSFRILSGSPDTQYF. The CDR3 DNA sequence: TGTGCCAGCAGCTTCCGTATTCTTAGCGGGAGCCCCGATACGCAGTATTTT.

V is TRBV30 and J is TRBJ1-5; TRBD1 agrees at 9 bases. Germline trimming cut 1 base from V and 6 bases from J; bases unmatched to any gene: 7. CDR1 is GTSNPN and CDR2 is SVGIG in the germline V gene (reference sequence). The CDR3 contains 15 residues. The CDR3 reads CAWSEGQGIRQPQHF. In DNA form, the CDR3 reads TGTGCCTGGAGTGAGGGACAGGGAATCCGTCAGCCCCAGCATTTT.